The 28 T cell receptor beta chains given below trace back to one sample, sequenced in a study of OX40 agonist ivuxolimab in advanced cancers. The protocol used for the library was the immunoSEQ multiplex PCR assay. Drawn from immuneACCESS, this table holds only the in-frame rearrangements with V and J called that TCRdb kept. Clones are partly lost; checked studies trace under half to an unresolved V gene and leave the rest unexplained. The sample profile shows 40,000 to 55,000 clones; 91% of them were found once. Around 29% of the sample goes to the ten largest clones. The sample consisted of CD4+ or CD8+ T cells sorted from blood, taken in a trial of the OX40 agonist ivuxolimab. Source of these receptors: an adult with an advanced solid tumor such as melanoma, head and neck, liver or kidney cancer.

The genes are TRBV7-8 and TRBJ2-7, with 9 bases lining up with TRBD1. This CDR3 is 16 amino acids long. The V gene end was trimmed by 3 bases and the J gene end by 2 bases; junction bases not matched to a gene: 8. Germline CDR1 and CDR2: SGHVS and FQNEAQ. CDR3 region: CASSLREDRGAYEQYF. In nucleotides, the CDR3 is TGTGCCAGCAGCTTGCGTGAGGACAGGGGTGCCTACGAGCAGTACTTC. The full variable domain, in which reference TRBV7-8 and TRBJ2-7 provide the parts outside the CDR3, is GAGVSQSPRYKVAKRGQDVALRCDPISGHVSLFWYQQALGQGPEFLTYFQNEAQLDKSGLPSDRFFAERPEGSVSTLKIQRTQQEDSAVYLCASSLREDRGAYEQYFGPGTRLTVT.

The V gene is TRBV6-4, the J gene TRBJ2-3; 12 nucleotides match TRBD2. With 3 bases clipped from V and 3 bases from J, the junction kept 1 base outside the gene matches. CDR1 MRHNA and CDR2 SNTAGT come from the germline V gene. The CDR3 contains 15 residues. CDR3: CASSEGTSGTDTQYF. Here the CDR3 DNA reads TGTGCCAGCAGTGAGGGGACTAGCGGGACAGATACGCAGTATTTT.

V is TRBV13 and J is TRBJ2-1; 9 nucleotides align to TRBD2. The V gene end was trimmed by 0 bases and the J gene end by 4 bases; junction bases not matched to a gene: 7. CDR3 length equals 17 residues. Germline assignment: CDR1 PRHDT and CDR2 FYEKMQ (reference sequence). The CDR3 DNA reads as TGTGCCAGCAGCTTAGGCGGGGCGGGAGGGCCGTACAATGAGCAGTTCTTC. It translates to CASSLGGAGGPYNEQFF.

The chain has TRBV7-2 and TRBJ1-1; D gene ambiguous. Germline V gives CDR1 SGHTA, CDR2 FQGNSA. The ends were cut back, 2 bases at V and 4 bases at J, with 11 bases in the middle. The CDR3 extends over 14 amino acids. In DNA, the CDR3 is TGTGCCAGCAGCTTATTTAGGGCCGGCACTGAAGCTTTCTTT. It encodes CASSLFRAGTEAFF. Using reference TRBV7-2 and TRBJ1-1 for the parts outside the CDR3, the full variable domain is GAGVSQSPSNKVTEKGKDVELRCDPISGHTALYWYRQSLGQGLEFLIYFQGNSAPDKSGLPSDRFSAERTGGSVSTLTIQRTQQEDSAVYLCASSLFRAGTEAFFGQGTRLTVV.

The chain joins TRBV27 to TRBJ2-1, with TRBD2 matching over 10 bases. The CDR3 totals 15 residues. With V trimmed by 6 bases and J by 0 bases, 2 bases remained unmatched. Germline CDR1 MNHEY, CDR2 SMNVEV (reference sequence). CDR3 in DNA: TGTGCCAGCAGCCTAGCGGGGGCCTCCTACAATGAGCAGTTCTTC. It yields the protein CASSLAGASYNEQFF.

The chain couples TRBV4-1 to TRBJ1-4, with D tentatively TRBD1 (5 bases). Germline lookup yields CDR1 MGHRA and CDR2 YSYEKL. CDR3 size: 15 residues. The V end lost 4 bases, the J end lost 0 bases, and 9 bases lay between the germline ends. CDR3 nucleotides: TGCGCCAGCAGCCGAGGGACGGCAACTAATGAAAAACTGTTTTTT. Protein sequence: CASSRGTATNEKLFF.

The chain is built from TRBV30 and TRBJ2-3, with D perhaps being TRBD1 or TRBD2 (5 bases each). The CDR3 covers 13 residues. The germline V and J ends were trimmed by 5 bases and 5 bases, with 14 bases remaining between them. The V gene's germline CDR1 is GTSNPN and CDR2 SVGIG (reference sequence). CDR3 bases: TGTGCCTGGCGGGACCTCGGAGGAGATACGCAGTATTTT. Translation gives CAWRDLGGDTQYF.

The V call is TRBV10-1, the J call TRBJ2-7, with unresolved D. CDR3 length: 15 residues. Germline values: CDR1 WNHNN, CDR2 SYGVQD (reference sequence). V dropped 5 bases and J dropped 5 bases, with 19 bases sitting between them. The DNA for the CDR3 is TGCGCCAGCAGTACTATTAGTGAAGCCGTAGACGAGCAGTACTTC. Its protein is CASSTISEAVDEQYF.

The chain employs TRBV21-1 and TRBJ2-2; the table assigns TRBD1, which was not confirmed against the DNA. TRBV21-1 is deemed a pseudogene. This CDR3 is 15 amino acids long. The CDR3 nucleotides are TGTGCCAGCCTCCGCCCAGAGGGGGACACCGGGGAGCTGTTTTTT. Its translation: CASLRPEGDTGELFF.

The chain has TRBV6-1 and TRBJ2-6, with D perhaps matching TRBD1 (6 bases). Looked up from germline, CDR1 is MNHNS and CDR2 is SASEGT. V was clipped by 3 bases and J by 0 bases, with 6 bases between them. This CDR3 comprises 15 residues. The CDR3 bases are TGTGCCAGCAGTGAGGGGGCCTCTGGGGCCAACGTCCTGACTTTC. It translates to CASSEGASGANVLTF.

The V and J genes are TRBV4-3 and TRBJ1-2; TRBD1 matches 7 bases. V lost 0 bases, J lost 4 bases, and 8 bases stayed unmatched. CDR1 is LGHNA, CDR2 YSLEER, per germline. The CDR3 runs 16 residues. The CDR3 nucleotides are TGCGCCAGCAGCCAAGATCGAGGGGGCGCCCCCTATGGCTACACCTTC. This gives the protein CASSQDRGGAPYGYTF.

The CDR3 nucleotides are TGTGCCAGTAGCCCCGGACTAGCGGGGACCTACGAGCAGTACTTC. Its translation: CASSPGLAGTYEQYF. V gene TRBV19 combines with J gene TRBJ2-7; 12 bases align to TRBD2. Germline trimming cut 6 bases from V and 2 bases from J; bases unmatched to any gene: 5. Germline V lookup: CDR1 LNHDA, CDR2 SQIVND (reference sequence). The CDR3 is 15 residues long. The complete variable domain, with remaining parts taken from reference TRBV19 and TRBJ2-7, reads DGGITQSPKYLFRKEGQNVTLSCEQNLNHDAMYWYRQDPGQGLRLIYYSQIVNDFQKGDIAEGYSVSREKKESFPLTVTSAQKNPTAFYLCASSPGLAGTYEQYFGPGTRLTVT.

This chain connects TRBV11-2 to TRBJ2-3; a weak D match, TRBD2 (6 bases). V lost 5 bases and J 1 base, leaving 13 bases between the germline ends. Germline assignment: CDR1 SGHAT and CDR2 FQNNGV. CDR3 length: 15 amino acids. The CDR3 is CASSPSGGGTDTQYF. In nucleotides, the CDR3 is TGTGCCAGCAGCCCTAGTGGCGGGGGCACAGATACGCAGTATTTT.

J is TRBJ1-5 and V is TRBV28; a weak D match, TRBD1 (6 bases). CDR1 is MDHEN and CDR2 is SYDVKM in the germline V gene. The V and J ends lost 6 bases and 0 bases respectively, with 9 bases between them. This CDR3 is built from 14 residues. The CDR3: CASSRTDSNQPQHF. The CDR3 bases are TGTGCCAGCAGCCGGACAGATAGCAATCAGCCCCAGCATTTT.

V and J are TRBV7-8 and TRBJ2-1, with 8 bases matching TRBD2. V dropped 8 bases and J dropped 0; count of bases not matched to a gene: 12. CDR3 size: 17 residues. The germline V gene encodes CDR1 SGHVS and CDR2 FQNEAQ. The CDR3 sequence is CASGDGGRYTSYNEQFF. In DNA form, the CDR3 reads TGTGCCAGCGGAGATGGCGGGAGGTATACCTCCTACAATGAGCAGTTCTTC.

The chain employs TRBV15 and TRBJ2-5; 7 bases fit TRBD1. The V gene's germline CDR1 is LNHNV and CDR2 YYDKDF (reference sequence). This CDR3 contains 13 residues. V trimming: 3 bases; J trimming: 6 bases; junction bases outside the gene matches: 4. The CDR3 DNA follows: TGTGCCACCAGCAGGACACAGGGGAAGACCCAGTACTTC. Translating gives CATSRTQGKTQYF.

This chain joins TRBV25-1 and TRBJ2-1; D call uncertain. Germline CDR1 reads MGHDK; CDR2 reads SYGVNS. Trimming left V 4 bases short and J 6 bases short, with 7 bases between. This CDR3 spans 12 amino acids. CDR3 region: CASSGLFNEQFF. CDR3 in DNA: TGTGCCAGCAGTGGCCTTTTCAATGAGCAGTTCTTC.

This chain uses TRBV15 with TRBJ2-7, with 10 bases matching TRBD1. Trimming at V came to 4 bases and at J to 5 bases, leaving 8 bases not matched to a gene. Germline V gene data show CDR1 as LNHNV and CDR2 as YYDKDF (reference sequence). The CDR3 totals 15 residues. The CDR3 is CATSNQTGGFHEQYF. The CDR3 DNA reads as TGTGCCACCAGCAACCAGACAGGGGGCTTCCACGAGCAGTACTTC. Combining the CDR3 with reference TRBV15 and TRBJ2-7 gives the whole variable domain DAMVIQNPRYQVTQFGKPVTLSCSQTLNHNVMYWYQQKSSQAPKLLFHYYDKDFNNEADTPDNFQSRRPNTSFCFLDIRSPGLGDTAMYLCATSNQTGGFHEQYFGPGTRLTVT.

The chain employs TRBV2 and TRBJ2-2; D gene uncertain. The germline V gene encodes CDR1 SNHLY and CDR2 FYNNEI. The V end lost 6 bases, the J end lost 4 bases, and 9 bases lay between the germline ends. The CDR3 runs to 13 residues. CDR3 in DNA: TGTGCCAGCAGACAGAAACCCACCGGGGAGCTGTTTTTT. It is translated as CASRQKPTGELFF.

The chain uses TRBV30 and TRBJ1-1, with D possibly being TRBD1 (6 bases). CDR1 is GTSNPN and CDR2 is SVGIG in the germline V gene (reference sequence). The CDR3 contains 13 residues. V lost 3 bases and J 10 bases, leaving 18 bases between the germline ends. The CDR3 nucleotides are TGTGCCTGGAGCCAAGGGCTGGGGGGGCTAGCTTTCTTT. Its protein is CAWSQGLGGLAFF.

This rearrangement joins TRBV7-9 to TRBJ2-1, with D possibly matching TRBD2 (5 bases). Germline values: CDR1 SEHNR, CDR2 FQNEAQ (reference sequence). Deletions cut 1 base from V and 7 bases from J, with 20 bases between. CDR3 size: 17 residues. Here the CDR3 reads CASSLVGLSPFPNEQFF. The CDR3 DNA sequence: TGTGCCAGCAGCTTAGTAGGACTCTCCCCATTTCCGAATGAGCAGTTCTTC.

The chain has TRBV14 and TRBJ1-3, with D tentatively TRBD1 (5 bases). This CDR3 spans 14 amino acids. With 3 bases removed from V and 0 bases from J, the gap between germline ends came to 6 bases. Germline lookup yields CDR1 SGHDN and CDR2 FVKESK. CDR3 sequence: CASSQGDSGNTIYF. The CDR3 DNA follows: TGTGCCAGCAGCCAGGGGGACTCTGGAAACACCATATATTTT.

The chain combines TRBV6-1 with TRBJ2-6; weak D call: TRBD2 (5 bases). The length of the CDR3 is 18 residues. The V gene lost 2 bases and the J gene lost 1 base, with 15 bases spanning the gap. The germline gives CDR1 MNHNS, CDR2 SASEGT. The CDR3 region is CASSETLALLSGANVLTF. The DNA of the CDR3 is TGTGCCAGCAGTGAAACGCTAGCCCTTTTATCTGGGGCCAACGTCCTGACTTTC.

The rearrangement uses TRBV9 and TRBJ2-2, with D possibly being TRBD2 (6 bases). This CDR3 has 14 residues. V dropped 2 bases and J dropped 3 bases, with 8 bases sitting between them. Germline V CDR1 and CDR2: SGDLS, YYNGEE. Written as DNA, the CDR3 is TGTGCCAGCAGCGTCGGGAGCGACACCGGGGAGCTGTTTTTT. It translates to CASSVGSDTGELFF.

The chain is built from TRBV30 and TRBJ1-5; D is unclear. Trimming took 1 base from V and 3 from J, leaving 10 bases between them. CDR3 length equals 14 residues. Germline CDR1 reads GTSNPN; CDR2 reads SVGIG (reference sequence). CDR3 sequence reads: CAWSGGQNNQPQHF. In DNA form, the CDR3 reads TGTGCCTGGAGTGGAGGCCAAAACAATCAGCCCCAGCATTTT.

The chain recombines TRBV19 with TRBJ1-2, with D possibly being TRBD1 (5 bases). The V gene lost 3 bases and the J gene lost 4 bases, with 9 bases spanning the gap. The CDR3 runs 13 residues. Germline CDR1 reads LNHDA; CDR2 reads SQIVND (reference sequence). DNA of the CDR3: TGTGCCAGTAGTATGGCAGGGCTCTATGGCTACACCTTC. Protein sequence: CASSMAGLYGYTF.

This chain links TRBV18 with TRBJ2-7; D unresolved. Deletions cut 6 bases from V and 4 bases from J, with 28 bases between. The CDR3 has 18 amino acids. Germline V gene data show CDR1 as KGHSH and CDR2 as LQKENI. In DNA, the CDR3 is TGTGCCAGCTCTTCCACCGACTTGGCGGCTCCCATCCCTTACGAGCAGTACTTC. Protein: CASSSTDLAAPIPYEQYF.

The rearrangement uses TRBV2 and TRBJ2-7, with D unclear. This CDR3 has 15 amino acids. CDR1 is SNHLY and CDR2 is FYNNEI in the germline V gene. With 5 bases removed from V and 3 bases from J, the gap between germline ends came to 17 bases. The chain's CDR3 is CASSPDLGKFYEQYF. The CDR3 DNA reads TGTGCCAGCAGTCCGGACCTTGGGAAGTTCTACGAGCAGTACTTC.